A selection of T cell receptor beta chains follows, all from one sample in a study of blood T cell repertoires in COVID-19. Clones were read by immunoSEQ multiplex PCR, and TCRdb kept only the in-frame ones, dropping some. The sample lists around 50,000 clones, 78% seen once, with approximately 5.3% in the top ten. The sequenced sample was PBMCs or T cells enriched from blood (not recorded which). All receptors derive from a woman aged 45-65 years with acute COVID-19. CDR3s include the opening cysteine and the closing phenylalanine or tryptophan. The D gene is left open where the match is weak. Only some rows state a clone size, as once, few, many or a class for expanded clones.

D	size	V	length	J	CDR3	DNA
-	-	TRBV9	15	TRBJ1-3	CASSVQPGDGNTIYF	TGTGCCAGCAGCGTCCAACCAGGGGATGGAAACACCATATATTTT
-	-	TRBV10-3	16	TRBJ1-1	CAISETPGLGDTEAFF	TGTGCCATCAGTGAGACCCCAGGGTTAGGGGACACTGAAGCTTTCTTT
-	-	TRBV18	16	TRBJ2-7	CASSPSQGTRSYEQYF	TGTGCCAGCTCACCGAGCCAGGGCACCCGCTCCTACGAGCAGTACTTC
TRBD1	-	TRBV7-9	15	TRBJ2-2	CASSFGTGGSGELFF	TGTGCCAGCAGCTTCGGGACAGGGGGGTCCGGGGAGCTGTTTTTT
-	-	TRBV7-3	14	TRBJ1-2	CASSLSDRLYGYTF	TGTGCCAGCAGCCTATCGGACAGACTCTATGGCTACACCTTC
-	-	TRBV14	13	TRBJ1-2	CASSHRGNYGYTF	TGTGCCAGCAGCCATCGGGGGAACTATGGCTACACCTTC
-	-	TRBV4-2	17	TRBJ2-3	CASSHWGGALGEDTQYF	TGTGCCAGCAGCCATTGGGGGGGGGCCCTCGGGGAAGATACGCAGTATTTT
TRBD2	-	TRBV18	15	TRBJ2-3	CASSPGRGGTDTQYF	TGTGCCAGCTCACCTGGTCGGGGGGGCACAGATACGCAGTATTTT
TRBD1	-	TRBV29-1	13	TRBJ1-1	CSVTGQANTEAFF	TGCAGCGTCACCGGACAGGCGAACACTGAAGCTTTCTTT
TRBD2	-	TRBV6-2/TRBV6-3	16	TRBJ2-1	CASSYYSTSGYNEQFF	TGTGCCAGCAGTTACTATTCGACTAGCGGCTACAATGAGCAGTTCTTC
TRBD2	-	TRBV5-6	16	TRBJ2-1	CASSSRLAGVRNEQFF	TGTGCCAGCAGCTCCCGACTAGCGGGGGTCCGGAATGAGCAGTTCTTC
TRBD2	-	TRBV10-2	12	TRBJ2-7	CASSELAGEQYF	TGCGCCAGCAGTGAACTAGCGGGCGAGCAGTACTTC
TRBD1	-	TRBV20-1	14	TRBJ1-2	CSASRGQGTYGYTF	TGCAGTGCTAGTAGGGGGCAGGGAACCTATGGCTACACCTTC
-	-	TRBV10-1	13	TRBJ2-7	CASSVGANSEQYF	TGCGCCAGCAGTGTGGGAGCGAACTCGGAGCAGTACTTC
TRBD1	-	TRBV18	16	TRBJ2-2	CASSLGQGAGTGELFF	TGTGCCAGCTCACTCGGACAGGGGGCTGGCACCGGGGAGCTGTTTTTT
TRBD1	-	TRBV7-8	14	TRBJ1-2	CASSPDRAAGGYTF	TGTGCCAGCAGCCCCGACAGGGCGGCGGGTGGCTACACCTTC
TRBD2	-	TRBV9	14	TRBJ2-1	CASSVLAGGNEQFF	TGTGCCAGCAGCGTTCTAGCGGGGGGGAATGAGCAGTTCTTC
TRBD1	-	TRBV7-9	16	TRBJ2-5	CASSLGSTGGERAQYF	TGTGCCAGCAGCTTAGGATCGACAGGGGGCGAGAGGGCCCAGTACTTC
TRBD1	-	TRBV5-6	14	TRBJ1-4	CASSFGTGYEKLFF	TGTGCCAGCAGCTTCGGGACAGGGTATGAAAAACTGTTTTTT
-	few	TRBV7-9	16	TRBJ1-6	CASSLPGSSYNSPLHF	TGTGCCAGCAGCTTACCGGGGAGCTCCTATAATTCACCCCTCCACTTT
-	-	TRBV5-1	14	TRBJ1-2	CASSLKQGREGYTF	TGCGCCAGCAGCTTGAAACAGGGAAGGGAGGGCTACACCTTC
TRBD2	-	TRBV28	15	TRBJ2-1	CASSSSGSLYNEQFF	TGTGCCAGCAGTTCGAGCGGGAGCTTATACAATGAGCAGTTCTTC
-	-	TRBV5-1	13	TRBJ1-2	CASSLRANYGYTF	TGCGCCAGCAGCTTGCGAGCTAACTATGGCTACACCTTC
-	few	TRBV6-6	12	TRBJ1-5	CASSARGQPQHF	TGTGCCAGCAGTGCGCGGGGGCAGCCCCAGCATTTT
-	-	TRBV19	11	TRBJ2-7	CASGQLYEQYF	TGTGCCAGCGGACAGCTCTACGAGCAGTACTTC
-	-	TRBV7-8	13	TRBJ1-5	CASSPSGDQPQHF	TGTGCCAGCAGCCCCTCGGGGGATCAGCCCCAGCATTTT
TRBD2	-	TRBV19	14	TRBJ2-1	CASSSGGDYNEQFF	TGTGCCAGTAGTAGCGGGGGGGATTACAATGAGCAGTTCTTC
-	medium-sized	TRBV5-8	16	TRBJ1-3	CASSLGEGSSGNTIYF	TGTGCCAGCAGCTTGGGAGAGGGAAGCTCTGGAAACACCATATATTTT
TRBD2	-	TRBV6-5	15	TRBJ2-5	CASSSVTSGGETQYF	TGTGCCAGCAGTTCCGTGACTAGCGGGGGGGAGACCCAGTACTTC
-	once	TRBV7-3	15	TRBJ2-2	CASSLKIGGTGELFF	TGTGCCAGCAGCTTAAAAATAGGGGGAACCGGGGAGCTGTTTTTT
-	-	TRBV19	13	TRBJ2-1	CASRLGLYNEQFF	TGTGCCAGTCGCCTGGGACTTTACAATGAGCAGTTCTTC
-	-	TRBV18	15	TRBJ1-1	CASSRAGKMNTEAFF	TGTGCCAGCTCACGCGCGGGAAAAATGAACACTGAAGCTTTCTTT
TRBD1	-	TRBV30	16	TRBJ1-3	CAWKFGAGGTGNTIYF	TGTGCCTGGAAATTCGGGGCAGGGGGAACAGGAAACACCATATATTTT
-	-	TRBV10-2	12	TRBJ1-5	CASGTFNQPQHF	TGCGCCAGCGGCACCTTCAATCAGCCCCAGCATTTT
TRBD1	-	TRBV7-9	14	TRBJ2-7	CASRLDRGPHEQYF	TGTGCCAGCAGGCTAGACAGGGGGCCCCACGAGCAGTACTTC
-	-	TRBV24-1	16	TRBJ1-5	CATSDRTGTLDQPQHF	TGTGCCACCAGTGATCGGACGGGGACATTAGATCAGCCCCAGCATTTT
TRBD1	-	TRBV6-5	15	TRBJ1-5	CASSLGPQGNQPQHF	TGTGCCAGCAGCCTAGGACCACAGGGGAATCAGCCCCAGCATTTT
-	-	TRBV12-5	19	TRBJ1-3	CASGWSIHRVGDSGNTIYF	TGTGCTAGTGGTTGGTCGATACACAGGGTGGGAGACTCTGGAAACACCATATATTTT
-	-	TRBV5-1	15	TRBJ1-1	CASSLAGNRVTEAFF	TGCGCCAGCAGCTTGGCCGGGAACAGGGTGACTGAAGCTTTCTTT
-	few	TRBV4-2	15	TRBJ2-2	CASSQASGDTGELFF	TGTGCCAGCAGCCAAGCCAGCGGCGACACCGGGGAGCTGTTTTTT
TRBD1	-	TRBV24-1	15	TRBJ2-5	CATPGQGSPRRTQYF	TGTGCCACTCCGGGACAGGGCTCTCCAAGAAGAACCCAGTACTTC
TRBD2	-	TRBV7-9	16	TRBJ2-1	CASSSGTSGGRNEQFF	TGTGCCAGCAGCTCCGGGACTAGCGGGGGTAGGAATGAGCAGTTCTTC
TRBD2	-	TRBV11-2	14	TRBJ2-7	CASSLTGGLYEQYF	TGTGCCAGCAGCTTAACGGGGGGGCTTTACGAGCAGTACTTC
-	once	TRBV11-3	15	TRBJ2-7	CASSLEGRGSYEQYF	TGTGCCAGCAGCTTAGAGGGCAGGGGCTCCTACGAGCAGTACTTC
-	-	TRBV20-1	10	TRBJ1-1	CSASLTEAFF	TGCAGTGCTAGTCTCACTGAAGCTTTCTTT
-	-	TRBV14	16	TRBJ2-1	CASSQGTRRRANEQFF	TGTGCCAGCAGCCAAGGGACGAGGAGGAGGGCTAATGAGCAGTTCTTC
-	once	TRBV5-1	13	TRBJ1-1	CASSWGEGAEAFF	TGCGCCAGCAGCTGGGGGGAAGGGGCTGAAGCTTTCTTT
-	-	TRBV5-4	18	TRBJ1-3	CASSLNSHTGASGNTIYF	TGTGCCAGCAGCCTGAATTCACACACCGGAGCGTCTGGAAACACCATATATTTT
-	once	TRBV5-1	14	TRBJ2-1	CASSLVLAPNEQFF	TGCGCCAGCAGCTTGGTCCTAGCCCCCAATGAGCAGTTCTTC
-	few	TRBV11-2	15	TRBJ2-7	CASSLGTLSSYEQYF	TGTGCCAGCAGCTTAGGGACATTGAGCTCCTACGAGCAGTACTTC
-	-	TRBV6-4	17	TRBJ1-5	CASRDSPDLYSNQPQHF	TGTGCCAGCAGGGACAGCCCCGATCTTTATAGCAATCAGCCCCAGCATTTT
TRBD2	-	TRBV4-2	18	TRBJ2-3	CASSSLGSGGTSTDTQYF	TGTGCCAGCAGCTCCTTGGGTAGCGGGGGAACTAGCACAGATACGCAGTATTTT
-	few	TRBV9	13	TRBJ1-1	CASSVAYNTEAFF	TGTGCCAGCAGCGTCGCCTACAACACTGAAGCTTTCTTT
TRBD1	-	TRBV11-3	14	TRBJ2-5	CASSLGTVQETQYF	TGTGCCAGCAGCCTGGGGACAGTACAAGAGACCCAGTACTTC
TRBD1	-	TRBV11-2	13	TRBJ1-2	CASSLGQGNGYTF	TGTGCCAGCAGCTTAGGACAGGGGAATGGCTACACCTTC
-	-	TRBV13	16	TRBJ1-2	CASSLDSQGWFYGYTF	TGTGCCAGCAGCTTAGATTCCCAGGGCTGGTTCTATGGCTACACCTTC
-	-	TRBV3-1/TRBV3-2	14	TRBJ2-5	CASSQGSGQETQYF	TGTGCCAGCAGCCAAGGTTCCGGCCAAGAGACCCAGTACTTC